This T cell receptor (beta chain) was identified in a study of blood T cell repertoires in COVID-19. Measured with immunoSEQ multiplex PCR; TCRdb has only the in-frame clones, and not every one. The data hold around 300,000 clones, with 85% to 90% observed a single time. This sequence was found in a woman aged 30 to 39 with COVID-19, enrolled during active disease. The specimen was peripheral blood.

CDR3 region: CASSLTGLDEQFF. Written as DNA, the CDR3 is TGTGCCAGCAGCTTAACAGGTCTTGATGAGCAGTTCTTC. The chain couples TRBV7-9 to TRBJ2-1; a possible D gene is TRBD1 (5 bases). Germline V lookup: CDR1 SEHNR, CDR2 FQNEAQ (reference sequence). CDR3 length equals 13 residues. V was pared by 2 bases and J by 8 bases, with 10 bases between.